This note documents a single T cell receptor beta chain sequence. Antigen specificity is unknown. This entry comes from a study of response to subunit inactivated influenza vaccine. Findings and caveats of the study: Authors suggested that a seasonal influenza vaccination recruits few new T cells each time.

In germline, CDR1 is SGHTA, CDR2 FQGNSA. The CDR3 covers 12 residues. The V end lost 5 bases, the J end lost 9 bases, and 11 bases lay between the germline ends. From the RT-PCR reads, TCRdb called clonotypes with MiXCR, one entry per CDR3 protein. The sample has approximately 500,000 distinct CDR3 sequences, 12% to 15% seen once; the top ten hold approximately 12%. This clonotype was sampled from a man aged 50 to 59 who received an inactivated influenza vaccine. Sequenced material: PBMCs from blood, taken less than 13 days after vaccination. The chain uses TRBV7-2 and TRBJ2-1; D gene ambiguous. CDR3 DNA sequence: TGTGCCAGCAGCCCCAATAGCCGTGAGCAGTTCTTC. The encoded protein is CASSPNSREQFF.